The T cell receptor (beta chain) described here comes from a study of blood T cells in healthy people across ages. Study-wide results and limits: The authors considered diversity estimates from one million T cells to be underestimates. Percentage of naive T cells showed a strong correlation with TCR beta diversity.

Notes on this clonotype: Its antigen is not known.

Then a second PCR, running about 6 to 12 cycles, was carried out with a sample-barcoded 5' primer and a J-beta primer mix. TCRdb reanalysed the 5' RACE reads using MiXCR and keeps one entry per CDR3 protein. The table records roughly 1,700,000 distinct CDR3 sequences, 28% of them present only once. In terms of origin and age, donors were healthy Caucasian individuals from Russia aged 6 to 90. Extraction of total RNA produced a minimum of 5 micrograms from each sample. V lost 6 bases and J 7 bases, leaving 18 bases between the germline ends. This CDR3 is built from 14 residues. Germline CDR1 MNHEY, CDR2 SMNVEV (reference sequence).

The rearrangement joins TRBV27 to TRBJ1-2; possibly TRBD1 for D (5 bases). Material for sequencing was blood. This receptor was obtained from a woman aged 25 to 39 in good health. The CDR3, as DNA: TGTGCCAGCAGACTTAGCGGGGGTAGCAGTGGCTACACCTTC. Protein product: CASRLSGGSSGYTF.